This T cell receptor beta chain was identified during a study of identical twins. General study results and limits: Twin-shared out-of-frame alpha sequences were enriched for low generation probability. The models systematically underestimated how much out-of-frame TCR alpha was shared in monozygotic twins.

After template switching added a universal primer site, the resulting cDNA carried unique molecular identifiers. MiXCR, run by TCRdb on the 5' RACE reads, gives a single entry per CDR3 protein. The sample lists about 1.7 million distinct CDR3 sequences, about 32% occurring once. A remark on this clonotype: Its antigen is unidentified.

The origin of this receptor is a newborn girl in good health. Material for sequencing was cord blood.

CDR3 nucleotide sequence: TGTGCCTGGAACGGGGGCTGGTGGTTGAATGAGCAGTTCTTC. It yields the protein CAWNGGWWLNEQFF. The V gene is TRBV30, the J gene TRBJ2-1; D is perhaps TRBD1 or TRBD2 (6 bases each). Trimming stripped 4 bases from V and 7 bases from J, with 17 bases between. This CDR3 has 14 residues. Germline-derived CDR1 and CDR2 are GTSNPN and SVGIG (reference sequence).